The rows below give T cell receptor beta chains drawn from one sample of a study of PD-1 blockade in classical Hodgkin lymphoma. The table came from immunoSEQ multiplex PCR; TCRdb's copy has only in-frame clones and leaves some out. The sample lists about 6,700 clones, about 74% seen once, with approximately 39% in the top ten. Source: peripheral blood mononuclear cells (PBMCs), taken before the fourth cycle of nivolumab. Receptors originate from a human donor with classical Hodgkin lymphoma. CDR3s include the opening cysteine and the closing phenylalanine or tryptophan. A D gene is named only where the DNA matches it firmly. Not all rows give a size; the values are once, few, many and, for expanded clones, a class.

abundance	j_gene	v_gene	d_gene	CDR3aa	CDR3nt
NA	TRBJ1-4	TRBV28	NA	CASTPTGVGKEKLFF	TGTGCCAGCACCCCCACGGGGGTTGGGAAGGAAAAACTGTTTTTT
NA	TRBJ2-2	TRBV5-1	NA	CASSLDGRYNTGELFF	TGCGCCAGCAGCTTGGATGGCAGGTATAACACCGGGGAGCTGTTTTTT
NA	TRBJ2-1	TRBV5-4	TRBD2	CASSLQLAGHSYNEQFF	TGTGCCAGCAGCTTGCAACTAGCGGGACATTCCTACAATGAGCAGTTCTTC
NA	TRBJ2-1	TRBV7-2	NA	CASSWVADYNEQFF	TGTGCCAGCAGCTGGGTAGCGGATTACAATGAGCAGTTCTTC
NA	TRBJ2-2	TRBV25-1	NA	CASSPSGELFF	TGTGCCAGCAGTCCCTCCGGGGAGCTGTTTTTT
NA	TRBJ1-5	TRBV4-1	NA	CASSQAGAGRNQPQHF	TGCGCCAGCAGCCAAGCTGGGGCAGGGAGAAATCAGCCCCAGCATTTT
NA	TRBJ1-3	TRBV4-2	TRBD1	CASSPEDRGGNTIYF	TGTGCCAGCAGCCCGGAGGACAGGGGTGGAAACACCATATATTTT
NA	TRBJ2-7	TRBV5-1	TRBD2	CASSPTSGVTYEQYF	TGCGCCAGCAGCCCAACTAGCGGGGTAACCTACGAGCAGTACTTC
NA	TRBJ2-3	TRBV9	NA	CASSVADTQYF	TGTGCCAGCAGCGTAGCAGATACGCAGTATTTT
NA	TRBJ2-7	TRBV7-2	TRBD1	CASSLRQGRYEQYF	TGTGCCAGCAGCCTACGACAGGGTCGGTACGAGCAGTACTTC
NA	TRBJ2-1	TRBV6-1	NA	CASSGALGSSNEQFF	TGTGCCAGCAGTGGGGCACTAGGGAGTTCCAATGAGCAGTTCTTC
NA	TRBJ1-1	TRBV5-8	TRBD1	CASSFLGQENTEAFF	TGTGCCAGCAGCTTTCTGGGACAGGAGAACACTGAAGCTTTCTTT
NA	TRBJ2-7	TRBV27	NA	CASSLRDASYEQYF	TGTGCCAGCAGTTTAAGGGACGCCTCCTACGAGCAGTACTTC
NA	TRBJ2-1	TRBV5-1	TRBD2	CASSLAWASGRADNEQFF	TGCGCCAGCAGCTTGGCCTGGGCTAGCGGGAGGGCGGACAATGAGCAGTTCTTC
NA	TRBJ1-1	TRBV7-9	NA	CASSPRGTEAFF	TGTGCCAGCAGCCCTCGAGGCACTGAAGCTTTCTTT
NA	TRBJ2-1	TRBV6-6	NA	CASSWTKDEQFF	TGTGCCAGCAGTTGGACTAAGGATGAGCAGTTCTTC
large	TRBJ2-3	TRBV6-1	NA	CASSSTDTQYF	TGTGCCAGCAGTTCCACAGATACGCAGTATTTT
NA	TRBJ2-2	TRBV29-1	TRBD1	CSVEGPGGLNTGELFF	TGCAGCGTTGAGGGTCCAGGGGGCCTGAACACCGGGGAGCTGTTTTTT
NA	TRBJ2-1	TRBV7-9	TRBD2	CASSETSGRALEQFF	TGTGCCAGCAGCGAGACTAGCGGGAGGGCCCTTGAGCAGTTCTTC
NA	TRBJ1-1	TRBV28	TRBD1	CASSVPGDRVDGTEAFF	TGTGCCAGCAGTGTCCCGGGGGACAGGGTTGATGGCACTGAAGCTTTCTTT
NA	TRBJ1-4	TRBV7-9	NA	CASQTGMKLFF	TGTGCCAGCCAAACAGGGATGAAACTGTTTTTT
NA	TRBJ1-4	TRBV2	NA	CASSGTTATNEKLFF	TGTGCCAGCAGTGGGACAACTGCAACTAATGAAAAACTGTTTTTT
NA	TRBJ1-3	TRBV5-5	NA	CASSPTGTSGNTIYF	TGTGCCAGCAGCCCAACAGGAACCTCTGGAAACACCATATATTTT
NA	TRBJ2-1	TRBV28	NA	CASSLNRDREQFF	TGTGCCAGCAGTTTAAACAGGGATCGTGAGCAGTTCTTC
NA	TRBJ1-1	TRBV5-1	NA	CASSLGEEGTEAFF	TGCGCCAGCAGCTTGGGAGAAGAGGGGACTGAAGCTTTCTTT